The 21 T cell receptor beta chains in this list originate from one sample, sequenced in a study of blood T cell repertoires in COVID-19. Using immunoSEQ multiplex PCR, the repertoire was profiled, and TCRdb retains in-frame clones only, with some absent. Among about 250,000 clones listed, about 82% were seen once. The specimen was PBMCs or T cells enriched from blood (not recorded which). These receptor sequences come from a woman in her forties or fifties with acute COVID-19.

This clone appeared a few times. V and J are TRBV30 and TRBJ1-1; D possibly corresponds to TRBD1 (5 bases). The CDR3 spans 12 residues. The germline V gene encodes CDR1 GTSNPN and CDR2 SVGIG (reference sequence). V lost 7 bases and J lost 3, with 12 bases in between. CDR3 coding DNA: TGTGCCTCTAAGGGGCGTTACACTGAAGCTTTCTTT. It specifies CASKGRYTEAFF.

V is TRBV5-4 and J is TRBJ2-5; D possibly corresponds to TRBD2 (7 bases). In germline, CDR1 is SGHNT, CDR2 YYREEE (reference sequence). Trimming took off 0 bases at V and 2 bases at J, with 14 bases between the two ends. This CDR3 is 16 amino acids long. CDR3: CASSLVGRGGQETQYF. CDR3 sequence (DNA): TGTGCCAGCAGCTTGGTTGGTAGGGGGGGTCAAGAGACCCAGTACTTC.

The chain is built from TRBV19 and TRBJ1-1; 7 bases are a match to TRBD1. Germline V CDR1 and CDR2: LNHDA, SQIVND (reference sequence). J was trimmed by 4 bases and V by 5 bases; bases with no gene match: 4. This CDR3 is built from 13 residues. CDR3 coding DNA: TGTGCCAGTAGTTCACAGGGGATCACTGAAGCTTTCTTT. It codes for CASSSQGITEAFF.

The V and J genes are TRBV5-1 and TRBJ2-1, with 11 nucleotides matching TRBD2. Germline-derived CDR1 and CDR2 are SGHRS and YFSETQ. This CDR3 is built from 15 residues. The J segment lost 4 bases and the V segment lost 4 bases, leaving 4 bases of the junction unmatched. For the CDR3, the DNA is TGCGCCAGCAGCGCCGGGACTAGCGGTTACAATGAGCAGTTCTTC. It specifies CASSAGTSGYNEQFF. The whole variable domain, filled in from reference TRBV5-1 and TRBJ2-1, reads KAGVTQTPRYLIKTRGQQVTLSCSPISGHRSVSWYQQTPGQGLQFLFEYFSETQRNKGNFPGRFSGRQFSNSRSEMNVSTLELGDSALYLCASSAGTSGYNEQFFGPGTRLTVL.

This clone was counted at least ten times. This chain uses TRBV13 with TRBJ1-1; possibly TRBD1 for D (5 bases). V lost 1 base, J lost 5 bases, and 11 bases lay in between. Germline-derived CDR1 and CDR2 are PRHDT and FYEKMQ (reference sequence). The CDR3 is 14 amino acids. The CDR3 protein is CASSLVGAGTEAFF. CDR3 DNA sequence: TGTGCCAGCAGCTTAGTAGGGGCGGGAACTGAAGCTTTCTTT.

The rearrangement uses TRBV10-3 and TRBJ2-3; D might be TRBD2 (5 bases). CDR1 and CDR2 (germline): ENHRY, SYGVKD. V gave up 10 bases and J gave up 2 bases, with 13 bases separating them. There are 13 residues in the CDR3. In nucleotides, the CDR3 is TGTGCCACCCGGGGAGCAGACACAGATACGCAGTATTTT. Protein: CATRGADTDTQYF.

The chain links TRBV2 to TRBJ1-3; no definite D call. This CDR3 has 17 residues. In germline, CDR1 is SNHLY, CDR2 FYNNEI. Trimming took 7 bases from V and 0 from J, leaving 19 bases between them. CDR3 sequence reads: CASTRGTAYYSGNTIYF. CDR3 DNA: TGTGCCAGCACCCGGGGTACAGCTTATTACTCTGGAAACACCATATATTTT.

The chain is built from TRBV19 and TRBJ2-6; perhaps TRBD2 as D (5 bases). CDR3 size: 18 residues. Per germline, CDR1 LNHDA and CDR2 SQIVND (reference sequence). V was shortened by 7 bases and J by 0 bases, with 19 bases between the two germline ends. CDR3 bases: TGTGCCAGTACCTCTAGGTGGACTCCTAGCTCTGGGGCCAACGTCCTGACTTTC. Translation: CASTSRWTPSSGANVLTF.

The J gene is TRBJ1-1, the V gene TRBV13; the match to TRBD1 covers 12 bases. Germline CDR1 is PRHDT and CDR2 is FYEKMQ (reference sequence). The CDR3 totals 18 residues. With 1 base clipped from V and 2 bases from J, the junction kept 8 bases outside the gene matches. CDR3 nucleotides: TGTGCCAGCAGCTTAGCTCTAGGGACAGGGGGCCGAAACACTGAAGCTTTCTTT. Its protein product is CASSLALGTGGRNTEAFF.

The chain employs TRBV7-8 and TRBJ1-3; a weak D match, TRBD1 (6 bases). V lost 5 bases and J lost 3, with 17 bases in between. The germline V gene has CDR1 SGHVS and CDR2 FQNEAQ. CDR3 length: 16 amino acids. The DNA for the CDR3 is TGTGCCAGCAGCCGAACACATACAGGGAGTGGAAACACCATATATTTT. As protein: CASSRTHTGSGNTIYF.

The CDR3 nucleotides are TGTGCCAGCTCACCCAACTCCGGGACAGGGAATGGCTACACCTTC. This translates into CASSPNSGTGNGYTF. V gene TRBV18 combines with J gene TRBJ1-2; 9 positions match TRBD1. The germline gives CDR1 KGHSH, CDR2 LQKENI. Unmatched junction bases numbered 8, after V lost 3 bases and J lost 6 bases. This CDR3 has 15 amino acids.

In this sample, this clone turned up a few times. This chain links TRBV7-2 with TRBJ2-7, with TRBD2 identical over 9 bases. V dropped 1 base and J dropped 6; count of bases not matched to a gene: 16. The V gene's germline CDR1 is SGHTA and CDR2 FQGNSA. This CDR3 is built from 18 residues. CDR3 protein: CASSLVRGGATAPGEQYF. In nucleotides, the CDR3 is TGTGCCAGCAGCTTAGTCCGCGGGGGGGCAACGGCCCCGGGCGAGCAGTACTTC.

The chain uses TRBV5-8 and TRBJ2-7, with D perhaps TRBD2 (5 bases). With 2 bases removed from V and 2 bases from J, the gap between germline ends came to 8 bases. CDR1 SGHTS and CDR2 YDEGEE come from the germline V gene. The CDR3 covers 13 residues. The DNA of the CDR3 is TGTGCCAGCAGCTTCTCGGGGACCTACGAGCAGTACTTC. Translation gives CASSFSGTYEQYF.

This clone was seen a handful of times. This sequence joins TRBV4-3 and TRBJ1-6; D gene unclear. The V end lost 3 bases, the J end lost 10 bases, and 10 bases lay between the germline ends. Germline-derived CDR1 and CDR2 are LGHNA and YSLEER. This CDR3 is built from 13 residues. CDR3 in DNA: TGCGCCAGCAGCCAGCCCGGGAAGTCACCCCTCCACTTT. It is translated as CASSQPGKSPLHF.

This clone has just one count. The genes are TRBV9 and TRBJ2-1, with 7 bases lining up with TRBD1. CDR1 is SGDLS, CDR2 YYNGEE, per germline. The CDR3 runs 14 residues. Trimming took 3 bases from V and 9 from J; bases not matched to a gene: 9. This CDR3 reads CASSGHRGLGEQFF. The DNA of the CDR3 is TGTGCCAGCAGCGGTCACAGGGGTCTGGGTGAGCAGTTCTTC.

The V and J genes are TRBV30 and TRBJ1-5; TRBD1 agrees at 8 bases. This CDR3 is built from 15 residues. J was trimmed by 7 bases and V by 1 base; bases with no gene match: 9. Germline CDR1 GTSNPN, CDR2 SVGIG (reference sequence). CDR3 DNA sequence: TGTGCCTGGAGTGATCAGGGGGCCGGACGCCAGCCCCAGCATTTT. It yields the protein CAWSDQGAGRQPQHF.

This clone appeared a single time. V gene TRBV7-2 combines with J gene TRBJ1-6, with TRBD1 matching 11 bases. This CDR3 contains 16 residues. CDR1 is SGHTA, CDR2 FQGNSA, per germline. V lost 4 bases and J lost 5; bases outside the gene matches: 4. CDR3 DNA: TGTGCCAGCAGCTGGGACAGGGGGATTCATAATTCACCCCTCCACTTT. Its translation: CASSWDRGIHNSPLHF.

The chain uses TRBV7-8 and TRBJ1-5; D remains unclear. With 5 bases removed from V and 3 bases from J, the gap between germline ends came to 17 bases. The CDR3 sequence is 16 residues long. Germline lookup yields CDR1 SGHVS and CDR2 FQNEAQ. DNA of the CDR3: TGTGCCAGCAGCCCTACTATTCAGAGTTTCAATCAGCCCCAGCATTTT. As protein: CASSPTIQSFNQPQHF.

The table lists this clone with a count of one. The chain uses TRBV6-5 and TRBJ1-2; weak D call: TRBD1 (6 bases). V was shortened by 7 bases and J by 3 bases, with 15 bases between the two germline ends. The CDR3 runs 14 residues. Per germline, CDR1 MNHEY and CDR2 SVGAGI. This CDR3 is CASTPGRGDYGYTF. In DNA form, the CDR3 reads TGTGCCAGCACCCCGGGCAGGGGAGACTATGGCTACACCTTC.

This sequence joins TRBV29-1 and TRBJ2-7; tentatively, D is TRBD2 (5 bases). CDR1 and CDR2 from the germline V gene are SQVTM and ANQGSEA. Trimming cost V 6 bases and J 3 bases, with 6 bases left between them. This CDR3 comprises 10 residues. The DNA for the CDR3 is TGCAGCGTGGGAGACTACGAGCAGTACTTC. Amino acids: CSVGDYEQYF.

CDR3 protein: CASRRLDRGDEKLFF. Here the CDR3 DNA reads TGTGCCAGCAGACGACTAGACAGGGGGGATGAAAAACTGTTTTTT. The chain is built from TRBV27 and TRBJ1-4, with 9 nucleotides matching TRBD1. Germline CDR1 MNHEY, CDR2 SMNVEV (reference sequence). J was trimmed by 6 bases and V by 6 bases; bases with no gene match: 8. CDR3 length: 15 residues. The full variable domain, with the rest looked up from reference TRBV27 and TRBJ1-4, is EAQVTQNPRYLITVTGKKLTVTCSQNMNHEYMSWYRQDPGLGLRQIYYSMNVEVTDKGDVPEGYKVSRKEKRNFPLILESPSPNQTSLYFCASRRLDRGDEKLFFGSGTQLSVL.